In this sample, the clone carrying this T cell receptor beta chain turned up a few times. What it binds is unknown. The sample comes from a study of blood T cells in healthy people across ages. Broader study findings: A roughly linear age-dependent decrease characterized TCR beta diversity per million T cells.

Together with a sample-barcoded 5' primer, a J-beta primer mix was included in a second PCR lasting roughly 6 to 12 cycles. A template-switch adaptor containing 12 random nucleotides labeled each cDNA molecule. Samples each returned at least 2.5 million CDR3-containing paired-end reads. Each CDR3 protein is one row after TCRdb ran MiXCR on the 5' RACE reads. The table lists roughly 1,800,000 distinct CDR3 sequences, approximately 50% of them singletons, with less than 2.5% in the top ten. Germline V CDR1 and CDR2: SGHVS, FNYEAQ. The CDR3 length is 14 residues. The sequenced sample was blood. The source is a woman in her 40s in good health. The chain employs TRBV7-6 and TRBJ2-4, with 7 nucleotides matching TRBD1. The J call may not be correct, given that the DNA end is closer to TRBJ2-7. CDR3 amino acids: CASSLQGDTYEQYF. CDR3 bases: TGTGCCAGCAGCTTACAGGGGGATACCTACGAGCAGTACTTC.